This T cell receptor beta chain was identified in a study of T cell responses to AZD1222 COVID-19 vaccine. This CDR3 is 11 amino acids long. V was shortened by 7 bases and J by 2 bases, with 5 bases between the two germline ends. CDR1 and CDR2 (germline): MNHEY, SVGAGI. Sequenced by immunoSEQ multiplex PCR; TCRdb stores in-frame clones only, minus some. The profile covers approximately 110,000 clones, with approximately 87% appearing a single time and roughly 4.5% taken by the ten largest. General study points: The study found Spike-specific TCR breadth and depth rose after two AZD1222 doses. Sampled repertoires all dated from after the peak T cell response. Nearly half of unique spike-specific TCRs reportedly avoided B.1.351 and B.1.1.7 mutated regions.

As for this clone: Its cognate antigen is unknown.

This material consisted of peripheral blood, taken 28 days after the second AZD1222 dose. The clonotype originates from an adult who received the AZD1222 COVID-19 vaccine. This chain uses TRBV6-5 with TRBJ1-2, with D hard to call. The DNA of the CDR3 is TGTGCCAGCAAGCACAACTATGGCTACACCTTC. Translating gives CASKHNYGYTF.